A selection of T cell receptor beta chains follows, all from one sample in a study of vaccination and CD4 T cells after COVID-19. TCRdb re-analysed the PCR reads in MiXCR, keeping a single row per CDR3 protein. The sample yields tens of thousands of distinct CDR3 sequences, about 35% seen once. No antigen has been identified for these receptors. The source was CD4+ T cells from blood, cultured in vitro, collected about 7 months after SARS-CoV-2 vaccination. Receptors originate from a human donor who had recovered from COVID-19. CDR3s include the opening cysteine and the closing phenylalanine or tryptophan. The D gene is left open where the match is weak. The size of a clone is reported for some rows only, either as once, few or many, or as a class for expanded clones.

V: TRBV25-1; size: .; D: .; J: TRBJ2-7; CDR3: CASSEMVASEQYF; DNA: TGTGCCAGCAGTGAAATGGTGGCCTCCGAGCAGTACTTC
V: TRBV7-8; size: .; D: TRBD1; J: TRBJ2-1; CDR3: CASSFRDSNYNEQFF; DNA: TGTGCCAGCAGCTTCCGGGACAGCAACTACAATGAGCAGTTCTTC
V: TRBV6-4; size: few; D: TRBD1; J: TRBJ1-3; CDR3: CASSDSGTGYF; DNA: TGTGCCAGCAGTGACTCTGGGACAGGCTATTTT
V: TRBV24-1; size: .; D: TRBD1; J: TRBJ1-2; CDR3: CATSDWTGGNYGYTF; DNA: TGTGCCACCAGTGATTGGACAGGGGGTAACTATGGCTACACCTTC
V: TRBV20-1; size: few; D: .; J: TRBJ1-6; CDR3: CSARASPLHF; DNA: TGCAGTGCGCGGGCGTCACCCCTCCACTTT
V: TRBV6-1; size: .; D: TRBD2; J: TRBJ2-1; CDR3: CASGGTSVQSEQFF; DNA: TGTGCCAGCGGCGGGACTAGCGTCCAAAGTGAGCAGTTCTTC
V: TRBV10-3; size: few; D: .; J: TRBJ2-7; CDR3: CAISDPKGGPTNF; DNA: TGTGCCATCAGTGACCCCAAGGGGGGACCTACAAATTTC
V: TRBV6-1; size: few; D: .; J: TRBJ1-6; CDR3: CASRLLTGHHSPLHF; DNA: TGTGCCAGCAGGCTGCTGACCGGCCATCATTCACCCCTCCACTTT
V: TRBV11-1; size: .; D: .; J: TRBJ2-7; CDR3: CASLQGYYEQYF; DNA: TGTGCCAGCCTCCAGGGCTACTACGAGCAGTACTTC
V: TRBV27; size: .; D: .; J: TRBJ1-1; CDR3: CASSARTRAEAFF; DNA: TGTGCCAGCAGTGCCCGGACGAGGGCTGAAGCTTTCTTT
V: TRBV10-3; size: .; D: TRBD1; J: TRBJ2-7; CDR3: CAIRDGTGGSYEQYF; DNA: TGTGCCATCAGGGACGGGACAGGGGGGTCCTACGAGCAGTACTTC
V: TRBV7-2; size: .; D: TRBD2; J: TRBJ2-3; CDR3: CASSFMTSGRQVDTQYF; DNA: TGTGCCAGCAGCTTTATGACTAGCGGGAGGCAAGTGGATACGCAGTATTTT
V: TRBV20-1; size: .; D: TRBD1; J: TRBJ2-3; CDR3: CSSGGYLTDTQYF; DNA: TGCAGTTCAGGGGGCTACTTGACAGATACGCAGTATTTT
V: TRBV20-1; size: .; D: .; J: TRBJ2-1; CDR3: CSASGGTWGDEQFF; DNA: TGCAGTGCTAGCGGCGGGACCTGGGGCGATGAGCAGTTCTTC
V: TRBV6-2/TRBV6-3; size: few; D: .; J: TRBJ2-1; CDR3: CASSYGAYNEQFF; DNA: TGTGCCAGCAGTTACGGTGCGTACAATGAGCAGTTCTTC
V: TRBV27; size: .; D: .; J: TRBJ2-1; CDR3: CASSHYELQFF; DNA: TGTGCCAGCAGTCATTACGAGCTCCAGTTCTTC
V: TRBV6-1; size: .; D: TRBD2; J: TRBJ2-7; CDR3: CASSQRAGGKQREAYEQYF; DNA: TGTGCCAGCAGCCAACGAGCGGGAGGCAAGCAGAGAGAGGCCTACGAGCAGTACTTC
V: TRBV10-3; size: few; D: .; J: TRBJ1-5; CDR3: CAISESGRQPQHF; DNA: TGTGCCATCAGTGAGTCAGGGCGGCAGCCCCAGCATTTT
V: TRBV20-1; size: once; D: .; J: TRBJ2-1; CDR3: CSARVLRGSTYNEQFF; DNA: TGCAGTGCTAGAGTGCTGCGAGGGAGCACCTACAATGAGCAGTTCTTC
V: TRBV4-2; size: .; D: TRBD2; J: TRBJ2-3; CDR3: CASSQDGSGSRDTQYF; DNA: TGTGCCAGCAGCCAAGACGGTAGCGGGAGCAGAGATACGCAGTATTTT
V: TRBV28; size: .; D: .; J: TRBJ2-7; CDR3: CASSLKRLSSYEQYF; DNA: TGTGCCAGCAGTTTAAAGCGTTTGAGCTCCTACGAGCAGTACTTC
V: TRBV20-1; size: .; D: .; J: TRBJ2-1; CDR3: CSARVRLGGTYNEQFF; DNA: TGCAGTGCTAGAGTCCGCCTGGGCGGAACCTACAATGAGCAGTTCTTC
V: TRBV10-3; size: few; D: TRBD1; J: TRBJ2-7; CDR3: CAISVNDGGRGHEQYF; DNA: TGTGCCATCAGTGTGAACGACGGGGGCAGGGGGCATGAGCAGTACTTC
V: TRBV5-4; size: .; D: TRBD2; J: TRBJ2-7; CDR3: CASSVSGTIYEQYF; DNA: TGTGCCAGCAGCGTAAGCGGGACTATCTACGAGCAGTACTTC
V: TRBV19; size: .; D: .; J: TRBJ1-2; CDR3: CASSLYSLTGYTF; DNA: TGTGCCAGTAGTCTCTACAGTCTGACTGGCTACACCTTC